Each of the 21 T cell receptor beta chains below was sequenced from the same sample in a study of early T cells in non-severe SARS-CoV-2 infection. A single record per CDR3 protein comes from TCRdb applying MiXCR to the 5' RACE reads. The repertoire holds 100,000 to 120,000 distinct CDR3 sequences, with around 12% as singletons. The specimen comprised whole blood, sampled at baseline. The receptors were gathered from an adult who was a healthcare worker with PCR-confirmed SARS-CoV-2 infection or an uninfected control (not recorded which).

The genes are TRBV11-3 and TRBJ2-3; D not resolved. The CDR3 extends over 15 amino acids. Germline loops: CDR1 SGHNT, CDR2 YENEEA. V shed 5 bases and J shed 1 base, with 13 bases lying between them. CDR3 DNA sequence: TGTGCCAGCAGCAAAGCCAGTAGGGGCACAGATACGCAGTATTTT. It yields the protein CASSKASRGTDTQYF. The complete variable domain, with remaining parts taken from reference TRBV11-3 and TRBJ2-3, reads EAGVVQSPRYKIIEKKQPVAFWCNPISGHNTLYWYLQNLGQGPELLIRYENEEAVDDSQLPKDRFSAERLKGVDSTLKIQPAELGDSAVYLCASSKASRGTDTQYFGPGTRLTVL.

This clonotype was detected a few times. The J gene is TRBJ2-2, the V gene TRBV11-3; the D is unclear. The V and J ends lost 2 bases and 3 bases respectively, with 7 bases between them. The CDR3 is 14 amino acids. Germline loops: CDR1 SGHNT, CDR2 YENEEA. The CDR3 sequence: CASSLTADTGELFF. In DNA, the CDR3 is TGTGCCAGCAGCTTAACGGCAGACACCGGGGAGCTGTTTTTT.

The rearrangement joins TRBV28 to TRBJ1-4, with D unclear. Germline assignment: CDR1 MDHEN and CDR2 SYDVKM. V was cut by 5 bases and J by 5 bases, with 12 bases left in between. The CDR3 has 14 residues. CDR3 protein: CASSVDGRNEKLFF. The CDR3 coding sequence is TGTGCCAGCAGTGTGGACGGCAGGAATGAAAAACTGTTTTTT.

This clonotype was found a few times. This chain uses TRBV5-5 with TRBJ2-1; either TRBD1 or TRBD2 may supply D (5 bases each). The germline V gene has CDR1 SGHKS and CDR2 YYEKEE (reference sequence). The CDR3 totals 13 residues. V lost 7 bases, J lost 9 bases, and 17 bases lay in between. The CDR3 nucleotides are TGTGCCAGCTCCGGGACCTCGTTACGTGAGCAGTTCTTC. Protein: CASSGTSLREQFF.

This clonotype was seen ten or more times. The CDR3 region has the DNA TGCAGTGCTAGCGGGACGAACACCGGGGAGCTGTTTTTT. It translates to CSASGTNTGELFF. The chain recombines TRBV20-1 with TRBJ2-2, with TRBD2 as a possible D gene (5 bases). The germline CDR1 and CDR2 sequences are DFQATT and SNEGSKA (reference sequence). The CDR3 has 13 amino acids. V shed 3 bases and J shed 0 bases, with 5 bases lying between them.

V usage is TRBV20-1 and J usage is TRBJ1-2, with unresolved D. The CDR3 extends over 12 amino acids. Trimming cost V 3 bases and J 6 bases, with 11 bases left between them. Germline loops: CDR1 DFQATT, CDR2 SNEGSKA (reference sequence). In DNA form, the CDR3 reads TGCAGTGCTAGGCATGACTGGGATGGCTACACCTTC. Translation: CSARHDWDGYTF.

This clonotype was seen many times. The chain joins TRBV19 to TRBJ1-4; perhaps TRBD1 as D (6 bases). V dropped 9 bases and J dropped 3 bases, with 14 bases sitting between them. The germline gives CDR1 LNHDA, CDR2 SQIVND (reference sequence). This CDR3 has 14 amino acids. CDR3 region: CASEARGSNEKLFF. CDR3 bases: TGTGCCAGCGAAGCCAGGGGTTCTAATGAAAAACTGTTTTTT. The full variable domain, in which reference TRBV19 and TRBJ1-4 provide the parts outside the CDR3, is DGGITQSPKYLFRKEGQNVTLSCEQNLNHDAMYWYRQDPGQGLRLIYYSQIVNDFQKGDIAEGYSVSREKKESFPLTVTSAQKNPTAFYLCASEARGSNEKLFFGSGTQLSVL.

This clonotype was observed a few times. The V and J genes are TRBV4-1 and TRBJ2-1, with 7 bases matching TRBD1. CDR1 and CDR2 (germline): MGHRA, YSYEKL. With V trimmed by 6 bases and J by 2 bases, 10 bases remained unmatched. The CDR3 is 16 amino acids. The CDR3, as DNA: TGCGCCAGCAGACAAACAGGGGCAGCACCCTACAATGAGCAGTTCTTC. This gives the protein CASRQTGAAPYNEQFF.

This sequence joins TRBV9 and TRBJ2-1, with 8 bases aligning to TRBD1. Per germline, CDR1 SGDLS and CDR2 YYNGEE. CDR3 length equals 15 residues. J gave up 5 bases and V 2 bases, and 6 bases lay outside the gene matches. CDR3 sequence reads: CASSVRDRSDNEQFF. In DNA form, the CDR3 reads TGTGCCAGCAGCGTCCGGGACAGGTCCGACAATGAGCAGTTCTTC.

Only a few counts were recorded for this clonotype. The rearrangement uses TRBV5-4 and TRBJ2-3, with D uncertain. The CDR3 has 12 residues. The V end lost 5 bases, the J end lost 5 bases, and 9 bases lay between the germline ends. Germline V gene sequence: CDR1 SGHNT, CDR2 YYREEE (reference sequence). DNA of the CDR3: TGTGCCAGCAGTCGAGAGGAAGATACGCAGTATTTT. Encoded protein: CASSREEDTQYF.

The sample holds a few counts of this clonotype. CDR3 amino acids: CSARVPSNTGELFF. In DNA form, the CDR3 reads TGCAGTGCTAGGGTGCCCTCGAACACCGGGGAGCTGTTTTTT. The genes are TRBV20-1 and TRBJ2-2; the D is unclear. The ends were cut back, 3 bases at V and 0 bases at J, with 8 bases in the middle. The CDR3 contains 14 residues. Germline V CDR1 and CDR2: DFQATT, SNEGSKA (reference sequence).

This clonotype turned up a few times. The chain combines TRBV7-6 with TRBJ2-1, with D tentatively TRBD1 (5 bases). CDR3 length: 12 amino acids. Germline V gives CDR1 SGHVS, CDR2 FNYEAQ. Trimming stripped 5 bases from V and 6 bases from J, with 8 bases between. The CDR3 sequence: CASSLGVNEQFF. The CDR3 region has the DNA TGTGCCAGCAGCCTAGGGGTCAATGAGCAGTTCTTC.

This clonotype was recorded a few times. The chain is built from TRBV12-3 or TRBV12-4 and TRBJ2-2; 8 bases line up with TRBD2. V shed 5 bases, J shed 0 bases, and the junction held 5 bases outside the gene matches. CDR3 length equals 16 residues. The CDR3 here is CASSPSGGANTGELFF. In DNA, the CDR3 is TGTGCCAGCAGTCCCTCCGGGGGGGCGAACACCGGGGAGCTGTTTTTT.

This clonotype has more than one count but fewer than ten. The V and J genes are TRBV18 and TRBJ2-7, with D possibly called TRBD1 or TRBD2 (5 bases each). CDR3 length equals 14 residues. Germline CDR1 KGHSH, CDR2 LQKENI. Trimming cost V 2 bases and J 5 bases, with 13 bases left between them. The CDR3, as DNA: TGTGCCAGCTCACCAAGCGCAGGGAGTGACGAGCAGTACTTC. Translated, it gives CASSPSAGSDEQYF.

The chain carries TRBV7-2 and TRBJ1-1; D is unresolved. The germline V gene has CDR1 SGHTA and CDR2 FQGNSA. CDR3 length: 12 residues. The V and J ends lost 3 bases and 0 bases respectively, with 2 bases between them. The CDR3 DNA follows: TGTGCCAGCAGCTTCATGAACACTGAAGCTTTCTTT. This encodes CASSFMNTEAFF.

The rearrangement uses TRBV6-1 and TRBJ2-5, with D perhaps matching TRBD1 (5 bases). V was cut by 6 bases and J by 2 bases, with 10 bases left in between. This CDR3 contains 13 residues. The germline V gene has CDR1 MNHNS and CDR2 SASEGT. The CDR3 sequence: CASRDIGQETQYF. CDR3 DNA: TGTGCCAGCAGGGACATCGGACAAGAGACCCAGTACTTC.

The chain recombines TRBV20-1 with TRBJ1-1; D unresolved. V was pared by 0 bases and J by 5 bases, with 13 bases between. The germline V gene has CDR1 DFQATT and CDR2 SNEGSKA (reference sequence). The CDR3 covers 14 residues. The CDR3 sequence is CSARDVRARTEAFF. In nucleotides, the CDR3 is TGCAGTGCTAGAGATGTCCGGGCGAGGACTGAAGCTTTCTTT.

V is TRBV20-1 and J is TRBJ1-2; 9 bases align to TRBD1. Germline CDR1 and CDR2: DFQATT and SNEGSKA (reference sequence). The CDR3 is 13 residues long. With V trimmed by 1 base and J by 8 bases, 5 bases remained unmatched. CDR3 in DNA: TGCAGTGCTAGAGGGGACAGGGCGGACGGCTACACCTTC. Translated, it gives CSARGDRADGYTF.

This clonotype was counted only a few times. V gene TRBV12-3 or TRBV12-4 combines with J gene TRBJ2-7, with TRBD2 identical over 7 bases. Trimming cost V 8 bases and J 6 bases; bases outside gene matches: 10. This CDR3 is built from 13 residues. For the CDR3, the DNA is TGTGCCAGCGGCCTCCGGGGGGAGTTCGAGCAGTACTTC. Translating gives CASGLRGEFEQYF.

This clonotype was observed a few times. This chain connects TRBV25-1 to TRBJ1-5, with D hard to call. The CDR3 is 15 residues long. The germline V and J ends were trimmed by 6 bases and 2 bases, with 14 bases remaining between them. Germline V gene sequence: CDR1 MGHDK, CDR2 SYGVNS. CDR3 DNA sequence: TGTGCCAGCAGAGGGTTGGGTGAGGGCAATCAGCCCCAGCATTTT. This encodes CASRGLGEGNQPQHF.

V and J are TRBV6-1 and TRBJ1-2; 8 bases agree with TRBD1. Looked up from germline, CDR1 is MNHNS and CDR2 is SASEGT. Trimming took 6 bases from V and 7 from J; bases not matched to a gene: 7. The CDR3 length is 13 residues. The CDR3 is CASREITGGGYTF. The CDR3 DNA reads TGTGCCAGCAGAGAGATAACAGGGGGTGGCTACACCTTC.